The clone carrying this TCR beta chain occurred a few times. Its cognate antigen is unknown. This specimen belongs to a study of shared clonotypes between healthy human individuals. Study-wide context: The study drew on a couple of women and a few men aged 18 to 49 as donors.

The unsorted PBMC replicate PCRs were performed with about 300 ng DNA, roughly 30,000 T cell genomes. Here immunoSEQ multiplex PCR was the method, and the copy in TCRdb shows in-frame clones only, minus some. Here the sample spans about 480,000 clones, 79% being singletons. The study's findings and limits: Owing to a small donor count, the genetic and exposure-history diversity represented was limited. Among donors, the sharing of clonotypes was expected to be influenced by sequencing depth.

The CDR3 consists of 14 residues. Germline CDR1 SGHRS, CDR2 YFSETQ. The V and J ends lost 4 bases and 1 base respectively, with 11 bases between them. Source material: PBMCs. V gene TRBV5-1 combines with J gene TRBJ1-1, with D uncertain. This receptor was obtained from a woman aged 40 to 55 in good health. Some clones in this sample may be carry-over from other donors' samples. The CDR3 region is CASSDPGRNTEAFF. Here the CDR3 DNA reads TGCGCCAGCAGCGATCCCGGGAGGAACACTGAAGCTTTCTTT.